The T cell receptor beta chain described here comes from a study of cytomegalovirus exposure and HLA in healthy donors (dated by TCRdb to 2016 to 2017). Describing the broader study: According to an earlier analysis of 587 of the donors, about 179 million T cells yielded 120 million or so unique TCR beta sequences and about 280 Gb of sequence data. On average, about 240,000 unique TCR beta nucleotide sequences were sequenced per donor among a few hundred genotyped donors of the cohort, with 15% to 20% of those sequences being non-productive. A later analysis re-analyzed previously published TCR beta repertoires from 666 donors and added high-resolution HLA genotyping to study TCR occurrence patterns. High-throughput TCR immunosequencing, statistical association of individual TCRs with disease status, and machine learning were combined to predict cytomegalovirus infection status. Class I and class II HLA loci were covered by the typing at four-digit resolution. The study used immunosequencing to profile the T cell repertoires of some 600 subjects and linked those repertoires to cytomegalovirus serostatus. Donor age, sex, ethnicity and CMV serostatus were compiled alongside the repertoire data. A later genetic analysis took genome-wide SNP genotypes for about three fifths of the 666 donors and used that subset as a discovery cohort. The genetic ancestry cluster associated with self-reported Caucasian donors included around four fifths of the 300 to 450 genotyped donors. To decide whether each TCR beta V gene segment behaved as functional or pseudogenic, an earlier analysis of fewer than 750 of the donors relied on high-throughput TCR beta sequencing. About 5 DR-DQ haplotypes were handled as single units for association and clustering, since linkage in the cohort was strong. Typing coverage differed by locus: A, B, C, DRB1 and DQB1 were typed in about 629-630 donors, DQA1 in about 510, DPA1 in some 600, and DPB1 in just under 490. Along with the approximately 620-subject first cohort, a separate validation cohort of over a hundred different subjects was used. An early release that covered fewer than 800 HLA-typed donors contained 300 to 350 gigabases of sequencing data and 85 million to 100 million unique TCR sequences. All discovery cohort repertoires had been generated on a single sequencing platform. The aim of the study was to test whether cataloging public T cell receptors could identify signatures of past pathogen exposure. The later analysis used no new phenotypic data to find candidate immune exposures, relying instead on TCR beta sequences and their occurrence across donors.

The cohort was made up of 666 healthy bone marrow donors. At the time of sampling, every cohort member was nominally healthy, though immune exposures that went unrecorded were likely present. The donor was CMV seropositive and was included in the group of 289 seropositive cohort members. Each donor provided a peripheral blood sample, and peripheral blood mononuclear cells were used for TCR beta sequencing. The Qiagen DNeasy Blood Extraction Kit was used to extract genomic DNA from the blood cell samples. A note on this clone: What this receptor recognizes is not known. No base-level quality is on record; no much larger clone is a single base apart.

Libraries were prepared through the immunoSEQ multiplex PCR assay. For the multiplex PCR, a mixture combining 60 forward primers for TCR Vbeta segments and 13 reverse primers for TCR Jbeta segments was used. A multiplex PCR assay on genomic DNA amplified the CDR3 region of rearranged TCR beta genes. Amplified TCR beta libraries were sequenced as 87-base-pair reads on the Illumina HiSeq System. On the authors' methods: A later analysis tallied 75 million to 85 million unique TCR beta chains across the 640 or so repertoires, and about 12 million of those chains were shared by two or more donors. Raw reads were error-corrected and collapsed into unique sequences with a nearest-neighbor algorithm that merged closely related sequences to remove PCR and sequencing errors. CDR3 sequences were aligned to IMGT reference sequences to assign V, D and J gene segments. For a sequence to be retained, a match of at least six nucleotides was required to both a V gene segment and a J gene segment. A rearrangement counted as productive if the CDR3 had no stop codons and remained in frame with V and J, and every other rearrangement counted as non-productive. Following IMGT convention, CDR3 was defined as the stretch from the second conserved V-encoded cysteine up to the conserved J-encoded phenylalanine. Sequences without an unambiguous match to a single V gene segment were excluded from the earlier analysis of 450 to 750 of the donors. An earlier analysis of 587 of the donors called V segments functional above 56.7% productive rearrangements and segregating when the between-donor standard deviation exceeded 5%. A statistical classification framework was built to diagnose cytomegalovirus status from the catalog of TCR beta chain sequences. V and J gene assignment, in a later analysis, came from comparing TCR nucleotide sequences with IMGT/GENE-DB human TR gene sequences. The TCRdist pipeline was used in a later analysis to assign CDR3 sequences and most-parsimonious VDJ recombination scenarios. In a later analysis, each TCR beta chain was defined by its CDR3 amino acid sequence together with its V-gene family, and reads without a unique V-gene family were excluded. In a later analysis, a few hundred highly shared, low-generation-probability nucleotide sequences were removed to address suspected cross-contamination and a sequencing artifact. For each public chain, a later analysis derived a clonal expansion index from normalized ranks of inferred template counts within each repertoire. In a later analysis, generation probabilities were computed with a VDJ recombination model fitted to out-of-frame rearrangements, and the resulting probabilities were checked against IGoR. In a later analysis, TCR-TCR, TCR-HLA and TCR-CMV co-occurrence was scored with hypergeometric tests, and a repertoire-size bias correction was applied to TCR pairs. A later analysis estimated false discovery rates by permuting HLA or CMV assignments 20 times. In a later analysis, co-occurring TCRs were grouped using DBSCAN, and TCRdist sequence similarity was added for clustering within HLA-allele-positive subsets. Co-occurrence clustering excluded repertoires with fewer than 30,000 or more than 120,000 public chains, plus five with anomalous nucleotide sharing. TCRdb stores this immuneACCESS table with in-frame sequences only. Part of the clones is absent; in the studies checked, under half of the shortfall reflects unresolved V genes, and no reason is known for the rest. That table supplies the V and J calls and clone size; D and trimming were determined from the DNA. The sample table lists tens of thousands of clones, approximately 70% of them with a count of one. More than 7.5% of the sample is taken by the ten largest.

Via the germline V gene (reference sequence), CDR1 is GTSNPN and CDR2 SVGIG. The CDR3 sequence holds 12 residues, the cysteine and phenylalanine included. Only the CDR3 DNA stays, 36 bases, in frame from base 1. V is shortened by 1 base, J by 4 bases, and the region joining them spans 8 bases. General conclusions and limits of the study: According to a later analysis, TCR association rates differed among HLA loci, with DRB1 alleles showing the most associated TCRs and HLA-C alleles showing the fewest. The authors suggested that the approach could potentially be extended to other disease states and immunological phenotypes. A later analysis found that HLA-associated TCR beta chains were more clonally expanded and had lower generation probabilities than equally common non-associated chains. In a later analysis, most CMV-associated TCR beta chains were found to appear HLA-restricted, with HLA associations seemingly driven largely by CMV exposure. In vitro tests confirmed that a few of the cytomegalovirus-associated TCR beta chains recognize cytomegalovirus antigens. In both the original and validation cohorts, the classifier was reported to diagnose cytomegalovirus status with high specificity and sensitivity. While some public TCRs were present in many individuals, most TCR sequences turned up only very rarely across donors. Because some donors lacked HLA typing at each locus, the association tests relied only on the typed subset. A later genetic analysis reported fewer N-insertions in productive TCRs among donors in an Asian-associated ancestry cluster than the approximately 670-donor mean. A further reported finding was that TCR beta sequences accurately predicted the HLA-A and HLA-B alleles for most subjects in the first cohort. In a later analysis, about 17,000 TCR beta sequences were associated with specific HLA alleles at a false discovery rate of 0.05. Because counts were too low, fewer than 20 rarely observed V segments, including chromosome 9 orphons, were excluded from the earlier analysis of several hundred of the donors. Some IMGT-functional V segments, including TRBV6-2 and TRBV6-3, could not be distinguished by the 87-base-pair reads and were therefore excluded. A later analysis reported that several top co-occurrence clusters appeared linked to parvovirus B19, influenza, CMV and Epstein-Barr virus. In the study, about 150 TCR beta chains were listed as associated with cytomegalovirus. The cohort was sequenced for TCR beta chains only, and without alpha or paired-chain data the features that could be detected were limited. A later genetic analysis associated a missense DCLRE1C variant with V-gene and J-gene trimming of TCR beta chains, and an independent cohort replicated the association. In an earlier analysis of some 500 of the donors, most TCR beta V segments were observed in productive rearrangements about 87% or about 30% of the time, broadly matching IMGT annotations. For the cohort, immune exposure information was limited to CMV serostatus. Linkage disequilibrium might explain the correlated functional status among segregating V segments, but an unknown experimental factor could not be excluded. When HLA alleles, especially DR and DQ, strongly co-occurred, TCR associations were difficult to assign to individual alleles. A cluster of highly shared sequence variants was judged likely to be a technical artifact of the sequencing pipeline. Presence/absence analyses assumed roughly uniform sequencing depth across donors, an assumption that may not hold.

The V gene is TRBV30 and the J gene is TRBJ2-7, with the D gene not clear enough to name. This sequence was found in a woman aged 45 to 65 in good health and CMV-seropositive. The sample taken for sequencing was PBMCs. The DNA reads TGTGCCTGGAGTGCTACGGGTTACGAGCAGTACTTC. Its product reads: CAWSATGYEQYF.